This T cell receptor (beta chain) stems from a study of T-cell memory formation after mild COVID-19. Overall study findings and caveats: CD4+ contracting clones were found mainly in CM and EM, and CD8+ ones in EMRA.

This CDR3 is 15 amino acids long. V lost 9 bases and J 4 bases, leaving 19 bases between the germline ends. Per germline, CDR1 ENHRY and CDR2 SYGVKD. This clonotype was detected ten times or more. The antigen remains unidentified. One entry per CDR3 protein, called by TCRdb with MiXCR from the 5' RACE reads. Of approximately 450,000 distinct CDR3 sequences listed, 18% are singletons. This clonotype was obtained from an adult woman who had mild COVID-19 (a few samples of this study predate the infection). Cell type and time point are not known. Sequencing used PBMCs or a T cell subset sorted from them (not recorded which). This chain uses TRBV10-3 with TRBJ2-1; TRBD1 or TRBD2 may be the D gene (6 bases each). The chain's CDR3 is CAIKVFGGDYNEQFF. The CDR3 bases are TGTGCCATAAAAGTATTCGGGGGCGATTACAATGAGCAGTTCTTC.